This T cell receptor beta chain was identified during a study of control samples from healthy donors and cancer patients (dated by TCRdb to 2020 to 2021). This clone was seen just once. No antigen is known for it. No base quality information exists; no much larger clone differs at one position. The library was obtained by the immunoSEQ multiplex PCR assay. Held by TCRdb, this immuneACCESS table contains in-frame sequences only and omits some clones. Under half of the omission traces to an unresolved V gene where checked; the cause of the rest is unknown. This sample has just over 150,000 clones in its table, and about 93% of those were observed once. Around 2.2% of the sample lies in the top ten. The receptor's source is a man aged 45-65 years in good health. Sequencing was carried out using blood.

DNA sequence: TGTGCCAGCAGCTCAGCCCAGGGGACTAGCTCTTACGAGCAGTACTTC. Translated, it reads CASSSAQGTSSYEQYF. The rearrangement joined TRBV13 to TRBJ2-7; a stretch of 9 junction bases matches TRBD2. From the cysteine up to the phenylalanine, the CDR3 has a length of 16 residues. Here the CDR3 DNA is all that survives: 48 bases in frame from base 1. The germline V and J ends show losses of 4 bases and 4 bases respectively, and no gene match explains 11 bases of the junction. CDR1 and CDR2 were assigned from the germline V gene (reference sequence) as PRHDT and FYEKMQ. With the rest looked up from the reference TRBV13 and TRBJ2-7 genes rather than sequenced, the full variable domain is AAGVIQSPRHLIKEKRETATLKCYPIPRHDTVYWYQQGPGQDPQFLISFYEKMQSDKGSIPDRFSAQQFSDYHSELNMSSLELGDSALYFCASSSAQGTSSYEQYFGPGTRLTVT.